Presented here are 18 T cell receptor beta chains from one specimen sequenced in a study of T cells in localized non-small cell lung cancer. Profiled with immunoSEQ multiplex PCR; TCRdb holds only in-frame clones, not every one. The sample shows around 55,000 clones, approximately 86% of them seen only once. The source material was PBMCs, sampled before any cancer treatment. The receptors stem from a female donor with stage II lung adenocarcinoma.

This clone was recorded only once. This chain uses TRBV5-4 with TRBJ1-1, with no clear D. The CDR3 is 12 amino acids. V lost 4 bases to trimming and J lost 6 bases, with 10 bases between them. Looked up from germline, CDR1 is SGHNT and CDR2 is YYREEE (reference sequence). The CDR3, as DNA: TGTGCCAGCAGCCCCCGGGATGCTGAAGCTTTCTTT. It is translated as CASSPRDAEAFF. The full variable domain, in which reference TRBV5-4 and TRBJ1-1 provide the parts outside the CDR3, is ETGVTQSPTHLIKTRGQQVTLRCSSQSGHNTVSWYQQALGQGPQFIFQYYREEENGRGNFPPRFSGLQFPNYSSELNVNALELDDSALYLCASSPRDAEAFFGQGTRLTVV.

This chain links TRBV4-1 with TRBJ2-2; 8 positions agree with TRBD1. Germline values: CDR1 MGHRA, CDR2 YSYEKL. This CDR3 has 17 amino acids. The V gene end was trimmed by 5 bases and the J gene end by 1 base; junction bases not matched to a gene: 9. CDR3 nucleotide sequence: TGCGCCAGCAGCGGAGCTGCAGGGGGCCTGAACACCGGGGAGCTGTTTTTT. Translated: CASSGAAGGLNTGELFF.

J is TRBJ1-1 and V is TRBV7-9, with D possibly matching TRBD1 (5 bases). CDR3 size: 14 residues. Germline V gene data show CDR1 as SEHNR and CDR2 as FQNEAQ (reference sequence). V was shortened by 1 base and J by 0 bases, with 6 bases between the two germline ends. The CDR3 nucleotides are TGTGCCAGCAGCTTAGAACAGGTGAACACTGAAGCTTTCTTT. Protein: CASSLEQVNTEAFF.

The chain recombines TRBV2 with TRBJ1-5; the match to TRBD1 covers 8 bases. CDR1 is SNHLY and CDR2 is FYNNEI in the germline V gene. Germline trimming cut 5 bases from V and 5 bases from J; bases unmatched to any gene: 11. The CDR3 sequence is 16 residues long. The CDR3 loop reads CASSSQGDIGYQPQHF. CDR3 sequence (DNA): TGTGCCAGCAGTTCACAGGGGGACATCGGTTATCAGCCCCAGCATTTT.

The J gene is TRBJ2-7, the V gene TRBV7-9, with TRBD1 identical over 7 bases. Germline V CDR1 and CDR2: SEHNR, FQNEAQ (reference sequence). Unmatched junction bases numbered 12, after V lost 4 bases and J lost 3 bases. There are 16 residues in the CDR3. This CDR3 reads CASSSRTDRTNYEQYF. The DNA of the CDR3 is TGTGCCAGCAGCTCGCGAACGGACAGGACAAACTACGAGCAGTACTTC.

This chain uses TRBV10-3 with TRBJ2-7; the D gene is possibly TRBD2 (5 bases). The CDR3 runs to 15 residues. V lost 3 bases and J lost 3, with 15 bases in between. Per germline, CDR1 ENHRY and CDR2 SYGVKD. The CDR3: CAISEAYGEIYEQYF. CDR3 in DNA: TGTGCCATCAGTGAAGCGTACGGGGAGATCTACGAGCAGTACTTC.

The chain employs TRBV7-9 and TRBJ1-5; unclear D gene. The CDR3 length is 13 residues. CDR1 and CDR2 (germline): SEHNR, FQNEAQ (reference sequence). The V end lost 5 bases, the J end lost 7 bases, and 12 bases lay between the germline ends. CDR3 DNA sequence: TGTGCCAGCAGCCCAGGCATGGGGCAGCCCCAGCATTTT. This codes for CASSPGMGQPQHF.

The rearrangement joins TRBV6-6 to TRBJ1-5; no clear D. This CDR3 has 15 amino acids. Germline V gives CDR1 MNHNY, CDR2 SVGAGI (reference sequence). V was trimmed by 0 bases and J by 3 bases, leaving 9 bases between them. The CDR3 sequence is CASSYSAGFNQPQHF. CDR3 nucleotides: TGTGCCAGCAGTTACTCCGCCGGATTCAATCAGCCCCAGCATTTT.

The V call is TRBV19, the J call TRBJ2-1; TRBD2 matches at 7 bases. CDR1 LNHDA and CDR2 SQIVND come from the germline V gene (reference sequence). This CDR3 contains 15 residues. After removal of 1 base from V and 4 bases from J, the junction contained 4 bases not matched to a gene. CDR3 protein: CASSIGSGAYNEQFF. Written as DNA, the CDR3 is TGTGCCAGTAGTATAGGGAGCGGGGCATACAATGAGCAGTTCTTC.

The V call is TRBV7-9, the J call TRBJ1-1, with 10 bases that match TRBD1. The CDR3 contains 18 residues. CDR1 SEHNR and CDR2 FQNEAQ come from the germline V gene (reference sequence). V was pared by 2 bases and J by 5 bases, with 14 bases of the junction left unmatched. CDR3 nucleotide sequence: TGTGCCAGCAGCTTAAGGGGCCGGGACAGGGGCCTGGGGACTGAAGCTTTCTTT. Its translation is CASSLRGRDRGLGTEAFF.

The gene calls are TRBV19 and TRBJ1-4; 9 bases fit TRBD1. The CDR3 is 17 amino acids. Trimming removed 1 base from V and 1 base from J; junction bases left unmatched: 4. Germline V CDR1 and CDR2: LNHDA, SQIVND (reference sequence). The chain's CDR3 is CASSIGTGEETNEKLFF. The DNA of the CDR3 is TGTGCCAGTAGTATAGGGACAGGGGAGGAAACTAATGAAAAACTGTTTTTT.

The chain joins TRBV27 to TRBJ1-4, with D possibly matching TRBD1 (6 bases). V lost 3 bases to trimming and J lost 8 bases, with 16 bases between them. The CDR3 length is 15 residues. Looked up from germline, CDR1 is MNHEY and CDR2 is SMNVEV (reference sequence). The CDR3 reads CASSLWGAAEEKLFF. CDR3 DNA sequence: TGTGCCAGCAGTTTGTGGGGGGCCGCGGAGGAAAAACTGTTTTTT.

The CDR3 DNA follows: TGTGCCAGCAGTGGCCGCGCCACAGGGTTCACTGAAGCTTTCTTT. It is translated as CASSGRATGFTEAFF. The gene calls are TRBV6-1 and TRBJ1-1, with D possibly matching TRBD1 (6 bases). CDR3 length: 15 residues. V lost 4 bases and J lost 4, with 16 bases in between. The V gene's germline CDR1 is MNHNS and CDR2 SASEGT.

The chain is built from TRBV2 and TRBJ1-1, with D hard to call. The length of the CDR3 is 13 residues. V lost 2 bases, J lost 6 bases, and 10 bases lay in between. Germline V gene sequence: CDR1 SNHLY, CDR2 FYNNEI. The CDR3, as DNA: TGTGCCAGCAGTGAATTTCTAACGGCTGAAGCTTTCTTT. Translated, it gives CASSEFLTAEAFF.

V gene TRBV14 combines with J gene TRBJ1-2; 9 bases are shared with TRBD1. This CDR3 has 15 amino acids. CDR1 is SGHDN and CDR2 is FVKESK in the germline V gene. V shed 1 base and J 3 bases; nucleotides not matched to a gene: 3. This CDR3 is CASSQGTGDYYGYTF. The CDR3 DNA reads TGTGCCAGCAGCCAAGGGACAGGGGATTACTATGGCTACACCTTC. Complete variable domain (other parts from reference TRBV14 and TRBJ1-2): EAGVTQFPSHSVIEKGQTVTLRCDPISGHDNLYWYRRVMGKEIKFLLHFVKESKQDESGMPNNRFLAERTGGTYSTLKVQPAELEDSGVYFCASSQGTGDYYGYTFGSGTRLTVV.

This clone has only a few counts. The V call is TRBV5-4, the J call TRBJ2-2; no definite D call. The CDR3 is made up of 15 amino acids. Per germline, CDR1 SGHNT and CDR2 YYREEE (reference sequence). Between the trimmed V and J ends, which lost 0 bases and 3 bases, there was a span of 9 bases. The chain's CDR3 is CASSLDAVDTGELFF. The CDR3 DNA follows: TGTGCCAGCAGCTTGGACGCAGTGGACACCGGGGAGCTGTTTTTT.

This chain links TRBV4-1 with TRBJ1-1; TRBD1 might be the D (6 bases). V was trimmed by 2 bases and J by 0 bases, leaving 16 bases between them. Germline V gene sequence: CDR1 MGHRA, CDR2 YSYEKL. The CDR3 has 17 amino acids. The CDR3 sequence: CASSQQGKVSLNTEAFF. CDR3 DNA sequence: TGCGCCAGCAGCCAACAGGGGAAGGTAAGCCTGAACACTGAAGCTTTCTTT.

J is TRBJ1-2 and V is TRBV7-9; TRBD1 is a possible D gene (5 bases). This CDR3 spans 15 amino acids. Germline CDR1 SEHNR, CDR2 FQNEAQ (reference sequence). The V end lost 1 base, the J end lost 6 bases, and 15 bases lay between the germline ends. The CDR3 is CASSLGAGREDGYTF. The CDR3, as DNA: TGTGCCAGCAGCTTAGGGGCAGGGCGGGAGGATGGCTACACCTTC.